This T cell receptor (beta chain) is from a study of blood T cell repertoires in COVID-19 (dated by TCRdb to the early 2020s). Background on the whole study: Samples covering the acute and convalescent phases of COVID-19 were provided by collaborators in the United States, Italy and Spain. A de-identified subject ID, COVID-19 status, age in years and sex were almost always included in the sample metadata. The repertoires were released in a freely available public database meant as a resource for research on the immune response to SARS-CoV-2. Subjects who had been exposed to COVID-19, were actively infected with it, or had recovered from it provided the deeply sampled blood TCRbeta repertoires that made up the dataset. Where available, HLA class I and class II types were obtained from metadata supplied by the sample provider rather than from assay-based typing. The material from the prospective study consisted of cDNA or gDNA derived from T cells, B-cell-depleted T cells, or PBMCs. The samples were drawn from two sources: the first 160 participants of the ongoing ImmuneRACE study, and 950 to 1,500 subjects contributed by 6 global collaborators.

TCRbeta CDR3 regions were amplified from genomic DNA using the immunoSEQ Assay, a bias-controlled multiplex PCR. Regarding the original processing steps: The number of nucleated cells in each sample was estimated by amplification of reference gene primers within the assay. To quantify the absolute abundance of each unique TCRbeta CDR3 rearrangement, sequence reads were collapsed and filtered. For each sample, productive Simpson clonality was calculated as the square root of Simpson's diversity index across productive rearrangements. Sourced from immuneACCESS, this table was stored by TCRdb with only in-frame sequences that have V and J called. A share of the clones is absent; for the studies checked, an unresolved V gene accounts for under half, and the remainder has no known explanation. D and trimming come from the DNA, and the V and J calls and clone size come from that table. This sample lists about 190,000 clones; 80% to 90% were detected once. The top ten constitute 4.5% to 5% of the sample.

Notes on this clone: What this receptor recognizes is not known. No quality values exist for individual bases; no much larger clone is one base distant.

The collaborating institutions used their own protocols to collect whole blood in K2EDTA tubes. For TCRbeta analysis, collaborators shipped samples in one of three forms: frozen whole blood, isolated PBMCs, or DNA extracted from either of those sample types. Overall results and qualifications from the work: How much clinical and demographic metadata was included differed by source and by participant, and the metadata was provided uncurated.

Between the V and J ends, shortened by 5 bases and 0 bases respectively, the junction contains 11 bases. The CDR1 and CDR2 encoded by the germline V gene are MDHEN and SYDVKM. Counted from cysteine to phenylalanine, this CDR3 has 15 amino acids. Of all the DNA, just the CDR3 is kept, 45 bases in frame from base 1. The receptor was isolated from a woman of 80 years or more with acute or convalescent COVID-19. The sequenced sample consisted of peripheral blood. The V gene is TRBV28 and the J gene is TRBJ2-4, with a weak D call of TRBD1 (6 bases match). The sequenced DNA is TGTGCCAGCAGTAGGACAGAACTAGCCAAAAACATTCAGTACTTC. Its translation is CASSRTELAKNIQYF.